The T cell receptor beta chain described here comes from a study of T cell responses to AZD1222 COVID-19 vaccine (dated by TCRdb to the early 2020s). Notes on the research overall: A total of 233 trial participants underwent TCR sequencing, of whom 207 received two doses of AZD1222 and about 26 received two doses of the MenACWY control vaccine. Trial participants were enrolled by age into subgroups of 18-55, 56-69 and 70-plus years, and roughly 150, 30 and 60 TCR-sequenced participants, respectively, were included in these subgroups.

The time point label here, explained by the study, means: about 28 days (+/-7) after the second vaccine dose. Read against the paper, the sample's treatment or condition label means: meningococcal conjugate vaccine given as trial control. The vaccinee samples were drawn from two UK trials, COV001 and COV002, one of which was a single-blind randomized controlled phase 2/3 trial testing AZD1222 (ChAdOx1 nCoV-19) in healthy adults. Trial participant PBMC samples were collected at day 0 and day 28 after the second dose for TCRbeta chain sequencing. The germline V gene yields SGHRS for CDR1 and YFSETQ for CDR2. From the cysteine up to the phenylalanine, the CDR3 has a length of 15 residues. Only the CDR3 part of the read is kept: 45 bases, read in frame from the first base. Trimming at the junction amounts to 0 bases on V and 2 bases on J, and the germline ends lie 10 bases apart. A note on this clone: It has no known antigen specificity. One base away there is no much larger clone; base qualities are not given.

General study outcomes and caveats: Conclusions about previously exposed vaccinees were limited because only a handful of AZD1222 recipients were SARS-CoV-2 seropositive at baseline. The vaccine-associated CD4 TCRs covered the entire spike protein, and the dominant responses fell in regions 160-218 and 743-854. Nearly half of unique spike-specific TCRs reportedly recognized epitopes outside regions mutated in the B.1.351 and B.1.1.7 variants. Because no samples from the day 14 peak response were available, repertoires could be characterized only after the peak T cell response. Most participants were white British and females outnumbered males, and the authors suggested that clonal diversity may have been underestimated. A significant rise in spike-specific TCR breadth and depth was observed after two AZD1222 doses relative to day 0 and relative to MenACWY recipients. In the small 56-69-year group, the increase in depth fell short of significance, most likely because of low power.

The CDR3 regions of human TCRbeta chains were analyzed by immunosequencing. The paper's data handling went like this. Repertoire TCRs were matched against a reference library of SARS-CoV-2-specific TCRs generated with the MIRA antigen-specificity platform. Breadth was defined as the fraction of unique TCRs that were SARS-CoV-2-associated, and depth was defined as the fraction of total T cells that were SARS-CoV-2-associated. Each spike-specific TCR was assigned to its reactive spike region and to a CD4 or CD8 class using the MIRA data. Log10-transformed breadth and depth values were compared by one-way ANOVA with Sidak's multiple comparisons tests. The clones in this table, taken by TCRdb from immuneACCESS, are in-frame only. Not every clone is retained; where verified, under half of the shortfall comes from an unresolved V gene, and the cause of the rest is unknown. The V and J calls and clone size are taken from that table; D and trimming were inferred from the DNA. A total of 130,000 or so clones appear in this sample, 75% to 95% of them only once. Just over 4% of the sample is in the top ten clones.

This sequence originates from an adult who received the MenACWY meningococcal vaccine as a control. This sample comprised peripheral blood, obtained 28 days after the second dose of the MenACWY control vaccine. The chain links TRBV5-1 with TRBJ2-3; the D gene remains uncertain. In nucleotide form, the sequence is TGCGCCAGCAGCTTGGCCTCCCGTCTCACAGATACGCAGTATTTT. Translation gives CASSLASRLTDTQYF.